This paragraph covers one T cell receptor beta chain sequence. The sample comes from a study of blood T cell repertoires in COVID-19. The CDR3 consists of 15 residues. Germline lookup yields CDR1 SGHTA and CDR2 FQGNSA. V lost 3 bases to trimming and J lost 2 bases, with 13 bases between them. Recovered status applied to Cohort 3 donors who had two consecutive negative PCRs. It also applied to those with clearance or with symptom resolution. Original handling: For nucleated cells, counts were estimated from reference gene primer amplification. Only in-frame clones appear in the TCRdb table, and some are missing; sequencing was by immunoSEQ multiplex PCR. That table supplies the V and J calls and clone size; D and trimming were determined from the DNA. The sample lists 250,000 to 300,000 clones, around 90% occurring once.

This clonotype originated in a woman in her twenties or thirties who had recovered from COVID-19. Sequencing input: PBMCs or T cells enriched from blood (not recorded which). This chain links TRBV7-2 with TRBJ1-2, with unresolved D. The CDR3 DNA sequence: TGTGCCAGCAGCTTCGAGACAAGGTCGAACTATGGCTACACCTTC. This gives the protein CASSFETRSNYGYTF.